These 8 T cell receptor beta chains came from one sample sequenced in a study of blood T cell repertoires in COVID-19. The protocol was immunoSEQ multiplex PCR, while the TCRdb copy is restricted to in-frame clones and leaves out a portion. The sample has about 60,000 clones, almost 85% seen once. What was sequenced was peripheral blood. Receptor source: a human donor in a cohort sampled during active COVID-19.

In DNA, the CDR3 is TGTGCCAGCAGTTACTCGAGTACTAGCGGTTTGGAGACCCAGTACTTC. It codes for CASSYSSTSGLETQYF. The chain carries TRBV6-6 and TRBJ2-5; 8 bases align to TRBD2. Germline CDR1 is MNHNY and CDR2 is SVGAGI (reference sequence). Trimming at V came to 0 bases and at J to 5 bases, leaving 8 bases not matched to a gene. The CDR3 contains 16 residues.

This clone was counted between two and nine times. CDR3: CASGDSYSNQPQHF. The CDR3 coding sequence is TGTGCTAGTGGGGACAGTTATAGCAATCAGCCCCAGCATTTT. V and J are TRBV12-5 and TRBJ1-5, with D tentatively TRBD1 (6 bases). Per germline, CDR1 LGHNT and CDR2 FRNRAP. V was cut by 6 bases and J by 0 bases, with 9 bases left in between. CDR3 length: 14 residues. Combining the CDR3 with reference TRBV12-5 and TRBJ1-5 gives the whole variable domain DARVTQTPRHKVTEMGQEVTMRCQPILGHNTVFWYRQTMMQGLELLAYFRNRAPLDDSGMPKDRFSAEMPDATLATLKIQPSEPRDSAVYFCASGDSYSNQPQHFGDGTRLSIL.

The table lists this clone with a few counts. CDR3 region: CASSQERGGGSADTQYF. The CDR3 coding sequence is TGTGCCAGCAGCCAAGAGAGGGGGGGAGGATCAGCAGATACGCAGTATTTT. The V gene is TRBV4-2, the J gene TRBJ2-3; perhaps TRBD2 as D (7 bases). The CDR3 sequence is 17 residues long. Germline CDR1 reads LGHNA; CDR2 reads YNFKEQ. The V end was cut by 0 bases, the J end by 4 bases, with 17 bases between.

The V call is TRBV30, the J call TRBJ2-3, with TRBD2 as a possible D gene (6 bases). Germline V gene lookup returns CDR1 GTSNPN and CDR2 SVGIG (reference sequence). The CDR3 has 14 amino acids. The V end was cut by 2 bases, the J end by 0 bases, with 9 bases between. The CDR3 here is CAWSQGLSTDTQYF. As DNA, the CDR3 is TGTGCCTGGAGTCAGGGACTCAGCACAGATACGCAGTATTTT.

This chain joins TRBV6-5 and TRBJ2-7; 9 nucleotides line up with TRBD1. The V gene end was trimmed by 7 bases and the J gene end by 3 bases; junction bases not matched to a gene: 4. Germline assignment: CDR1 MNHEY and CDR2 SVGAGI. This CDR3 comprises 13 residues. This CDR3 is CASMRTGDYEQYF. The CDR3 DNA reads TGTGCCAGCATGAGGACAGGGGACTACGAGCAGTACTTC.

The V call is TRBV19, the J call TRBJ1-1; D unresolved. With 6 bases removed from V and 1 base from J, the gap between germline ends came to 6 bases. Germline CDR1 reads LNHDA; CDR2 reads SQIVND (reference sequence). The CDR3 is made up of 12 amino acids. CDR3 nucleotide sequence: TGTGCCAGTAGGGCAGAGAACACTGAAGCTTTCTTT. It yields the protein CASRAENTEAFF.

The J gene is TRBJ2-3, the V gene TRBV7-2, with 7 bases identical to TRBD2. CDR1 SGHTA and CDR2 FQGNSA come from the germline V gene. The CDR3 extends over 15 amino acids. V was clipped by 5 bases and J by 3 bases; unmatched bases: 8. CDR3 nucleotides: TGTGCCAGCAGCCCCAGCGGGGTGGGGACAGATACGCAGTATTTT. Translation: CASSPSGVGTDTQYF.

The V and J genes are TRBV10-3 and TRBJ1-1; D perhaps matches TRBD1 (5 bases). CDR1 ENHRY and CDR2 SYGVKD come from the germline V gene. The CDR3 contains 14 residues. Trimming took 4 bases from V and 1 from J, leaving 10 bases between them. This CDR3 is CAISVGGSNTEAFF. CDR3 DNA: TGTGCCATCAGTGTTGGGGGGTCGAACACTGAAGCTTTCTTT.